The 21 T cell receptor beta chains presented below share a single source sample, sequenced in a study of T cells in Graves' hyperthyroidism and ophthalmopathy. TCR beta CDR3 regions were amplified from RNA. The TCR CDR3 was amplified in a first-round RT-PCR using the HTBI primer set. MiXCR, run by TCRdb on the multiplex PCR reads, gives a single entry per CDR3 protein. The data contain more than 550,000 distinct CDR3 sequences, 45% of them seen just once; the ten biggest clones take up about 7%. The source material was peripheral blood or thyroid tissue (not recorded which). The receptors stem from an adult man with Graves' disease, either hyperthyroidism or ophthalmopathy (not recorded which).

This clonotype has just a few counts. The chain uses TRBV2 and TRBJ2-7; TRBD1 matches at 10 bases. The V segment lost 4 bases and the J segment 6 bases; nucleotides outside the gene matches: 9. The CDR3 is 15 amino acids. Germline V lookup: CDR1 SNHLY, CDR2 FYNNEI. The CDR3 here is CASSVPGTGVLEQYF. CDR3 sequence (DNA): TGTGCCAGCAGTGTCCCCGGGACAGGGGTCCTCGAGCAGTACTTC.

This clonotype was detected many times. V is TRBV7-9 and J is TRBJ1-4; D gene unclear. Germline CDR1 and CDR2: SEHNR and FQNEAQ (reference sequence). Deletions cut 1 base from V and 10 bases from J, with 10 bases between. The CDR3 consists of 13 residues. The CDR3 spells CASSLDDTGKLFF. The CDR3, as DNA: TGTGCCAGCAGCTTAGACGATACTGGAAAACTGTTTTTT.

This clonotype was detected a few times. An end of the junction differs from the germline gene, which may be a read error. DNA for the CDR3: TGTGCCAGCAGTTCCATGGGGCGAGGACAGCCCCAGCATTTT. Its translation: CASSSMGRGQPQHF. The chain uses TRBV10-3 and TRBJ1-5; D is perhaps TRBD1 (5 bases). The CDR3 consists of 14 residues. Germline assignment: CDR1 ENHRY and CDR2 SYGVKD.

This clonotype was counted ten times or more. An end of the junction does not agree with germline; a read error may underlie this. The rearrangement uses TRBV7-7 and TRBJ2-7; 9 bases align to TRBD1. The CDR3 runs to 15 residues. Germline V CDR1 and CDR2: SSHAT, FNYEAQ (reference sequence). The DNA of the CDR3 is TGTGCTAGCAGCTTCTCACAGGGGGCAAGACACGAGCAGTACTTC. Its translation: CASSFSQGARHEQYF.

V usage is TRBV5-5 and J usage is TRBJ1-5; D is uncertain. Trimming removed 2 bases from V and 0 bases from J, with 9 bases in between. The germline gives CDR1 SGHKS, CDR2 YYEKEE (reference sequence). The CDR3 consists of 15 residues. CDR3 sequence reads: CASSFSAHSNQPQHF. The CDR3 nucleotides are TGTGCCAGCAGCTTCTCCGCTCATAGCAATCAGCCCCAGCATTTT.

This clonotype has ten or more counts. The chain has TRBV19 and TRBJ1-2; D not resolved. CDR3 length equals 12 residues. The ends were cut back, 8 bases at V and 8 bases at J, with 15 bases in the middle. Looked up from germline, CDR1 is LNHDA and CDR2 is SQIVND (reference sequence). CDR3 protein: CASYEVLGGYTF. CDR3 coding DNA: TGTGCCAGTTACGAGGTTTTGGGAGGCTACACCTTC.

This clonotype was recorded a few times. V usage is TRBV20-1 and J usage is TRBJ1-4; 8 nucleotides match TRBD1. Germline V gene sequence: CDR1 DFQATT, CDR2 SNEGSKA (reference sequence). This CDR3 has 14 amino acids. With 0 bases clipped from V and 3 bases from J, the junction kept 0 bases outside the gene matches. This chain's CDR3 is CSARETGANEKLFF. CDR3 DNA: TGCAGTGCTAGAGAGACAGGGGCTAATGAAAAACTGTTTTTT.

This clonotype has ten or more counts. The chain recombines TRBV7-9 with TRBJ1-3; 9 bases are a match to TRBD1. This CDR3 contains 14 residues. The V gene's germline CDR1 is SEHNR and CDR2 FQNEAQ (reference sequence). V lost 6 bases to trimming and J lost 4 bases; unmatched junction nucleotides: 4. The CDR3 region has the DNA TGTGCCAGCAGTACAGGGGGCAAAGGAAACACCATATATTTT. Encoded protein: CASSTGGKGNTIYF.

The table lists this clonotype with a few counts. The rearrangement uses TRBV10-3 and TRBJ1-5; the D gene is possibly TRBD1 (6 bases). V gave up 6 bases and J gave up 1 base, with 7 bases separating them. Per the germline V gene, CDR1 is ENHRY and CDR2 is SYGVKD. The CDR3 consists of 13 residues. CDR3 sequence: CAIRDSSNQPQHF. The CDR3 coding sequence is TGTGCCATCAGGGACAGCAGCAATCAGCCCCAGCATTTT.

V and J are TRBV12-5 and TRBJ1-1, with D possibly being TRBD1 (5 bases). The CDR3 loop spans 13 amino acids. The germline CDR1 and CDR2 sequences are LGHNT and FRNRAP. V lost 0 bases to trimming and J lost 10 bases, with 12 bases between them. CDR3 sequence: CASGLVGTTGAFF. The CDR3 region has the DNA TGTGCTAGTGGTTTGGTAGGGACCACCGGAGCTTTCTTT.

Ten or more counts support this clonotype. The V and J genes are TRBV5-1 and TRBJ1-6; 9 positions agree with TRBD1. The CDR3 totals 15 residues. CDR1 and CDR2 (germline): SGHRS, YFSETQ. The J segment lost 10 bases and the V segment lost 0 bases, leaving 5 bases of the junction unmatched. The CDR3 here is CASSLAGQGESPLHF. DNA of the CDR3: TGCGCCAGCAGCTTGGCGGGACAGGGAGAATCACCCCTCCACTTT.

There are many counts of this clonotype. CDR3 sequence reads: CASSIGHSPLHF. The DNA of the CDR3 is TGTGCCAGTAGTATAGGACATTCACCCCTCCACTTT. This sequence joins TRBV19 and TRBJ1-6; D not certain. Germline V CDR1 and CDR2: LNHDA, SQIVND (reference sequence). Trimming left V 1 base short and J 8 bases short, with 3 bases between. The CDR3 has 12 amino acids.

The chain recombines TRBV7-9 with TRBJ1-1; D uncertain. Germline loops: CDR1 SEHNR, CDR2 FQNEAQ (reference sequence). V was clipped by 1 base and J by 2 bases, with 14 bases between them. The CDR3 loop spans 16 amino acids. The CDR3 coding sequence is TGTGCCAGCAGCTTAGACGCTTGGTCTCCCAACACTGAAGCTTTCTTT. Protein sequence: CASSLDAWSPNTEAFF.

This chain links TRBV7-2 with TRBJ1-4, with 12 bases that match TRBD1. Trimming cost V 5 bases and J 8 bases; bases outside gene matches: 3. Germline CDR1 and CDR2: SGHTA and FQGNSA. The CDR3 extends over 14 amino acids. CDR3 protein: CASSHGTGGEKLFF. CDR3 in DNA: TGTGCCAGCAGCCACGGGACAGGGGGCGAAAAACTGTTTTTT.

This clonotype has only a few counts. V and J are TRBV6-5 and TRBJ2-5; weak D call: TRBD2 (6 bases). CDR1 and CDR2 (germline): MNHEY, SVGAGI. The CDR3 spans 15 residues. V was shortened by 5 bases and J by 3 bases, with 16 bases between the two germline ends. CDR3 loop: CASSEEGTGEETQYF. CDR3 nucleotides: TGTGCCAGCAGTGAAGAGGGGACGGGAGAAGAGACCCAGTACTTC.

A single count supports this clonotype. The gene calls are TRBV5-1 and TRBJ1-4; D call uncertain. This CDR3 spans 14 amino acids. Germline CDR1 is SGHRS and CDR2 is YFSETQ. The V end lost 1 base, the J end lost 8 bases, and 12 bases lay between the germline ends. CDR3 DNA sequence: TGCGCCAGCAGCTTGAAGCGAAGCGGGGAAAAACTGTTTTTT. As protein: CASSLKRSGEKLFF.

This chain links TRBV20-1 with TRBJ2-3; 9 bases map to TRBD2. Trimming took 2 bases from V and 1 from J; bases not matched to a gene: 10. The germline V gene encodes CDR1 DFQATT and CDR2 SNEGSKA (reference sequence). The CDR3 consists of 17 residues. CDR3 amino acids: CSARRRFLAGRTDTQYF. Here the CDR3 DNA reads TGCAGTGCTAGACGCCGATTCCTAGCGGGGCGCACAGATACGCAGTATTTT.

This clonotype was observed a handful of times. This chain joins TRBV5-1 and TRBJ1-1; 8 bases match TRBD1. Germline CDR1 reads SGHRS; CDR2 reads YFSETQ. CDR3 length: 15 residues. J was trimmed by 7 bases and V by 3 bases; bases with no gene match: 11. CDR3 nucleotide sequence: TGCGCCAGCAGCTCCCCGGACAGGGCCAGAGGTGAAGCTTTCTTT. This sequence encodes CASSSPDRARGEAFF.

Turning to this clonotype: One base away lies a much larger clone, so this may be a sequencing read error. The rearrangement links TRBV19 to TRBJ1-5; the D gene is possibly TRBD1 (6 bases). The CDR3 has 13 amino acids. With 6 bases removed from V and 4 bases from J, the gap between germline ends came to 10 bases. CDR1 LNHDA and CDR2 SQIVND come from the germline V gene (reference sequence). The DNA of the CDR3 is TGTGCCAGTAGCCGGGACATGAATCAGCCCCAGCATTTT. Its translation: CASSRDMNQPQHF.

This chain uses TRBV2 with TRBJ1-6, with TRBD1 matching 11 bases. Germline V gene sequence: CDR1 SNHLY, CDR2 FYNNEI. This CDR3 contains 16 residues. Losses at the gene ends were 6 bases for V and 7 bases for J; bases not matched to a gene: 8. The CDR3: CASSRGQGARNSPLHF. Here the CDR3 DNA reads TGTGCCAGCAGCCGCGGACAGGGGGCAAGGAATTCACCCCTCCACTTT.

This clonotype was counted ten times or more. The CDR3 DNA reads as TGTGCCAGTACCAAAACGGGACAGTTTAATCAGCCCCAGCATTTT. It translates to CASTKTGQFNQPQHF. The chain employs TRBV19 and TRBJ1-5, with 7 bases matching TRBD1. Germline V lookup: CDR1 LNHDA, CDR2 SQIVND (reference sequence). After removal of 7 bases from V and 4 bases from J, the junction contained 10 bases not matched to a gene. The CDR3 spans 15 residues.